The TCR beta chain under discussion was sequenced for a study of shared clonotypes between healthy human individuals. There are 15 residues in the CDR3. The ends were cut back, 5 bases at V and 5 bases at J, with 15 bases in the middle. Germline CDR1 and CDR2: MDHEN and SYDVKM. Repertoires were generated with immunoSEQ multiplex PCR, while TCRdb's copy carries only in-frame clones and drops some. Of approximately 720,000 clones in the sample, about three quarters were seen once. The specimen sequenced was memory CD4+ T cells sorted from blood. Sample subset: CD45RA-negative fraction. This TCR was sampled from a woman aged 30 to 39 in good health. The J gene is TRBJ2-2, the V gene TRBV28, with D hard to call. CDR3 sequence: CASSPLGLGTGELFF. Here the CDR3 DNA reads TGTGCCAGCAGTCCATTGGGGTTGGGAACCGGGGAGCTGTTTTTT.